This entry lists 32 T cell receptor beta chains sequenced from one sample in a study of shared clonotypes between healthy human individuals. This table comes from immunoSEQ multiplex PCR, and its TCRdb copy is limited to in-frame clones, with some not included. The sample shows more than 2 million clones, approximately 96% of them seen only once. Source material: naive CD4+ T cells sorted from blood. Regarding subset: CD45RA+ positively selected. These receptors originate from a man aged 18 to 35 in good health.

The chain links TRBV30 to TRBJ1-6; a weak D match, TRBD1 (6 bases). Trimming took 3 bases from V and 10 from J, leaving 19 bases between them. CDR3 length equals 15 residues. In germline, CDR1 is GTSNPN, CDR2 SVGIG (reference sequence). The CDR3 DNA sequence: TGTGCCTGGAGCCCCCTACAGGGTCGAGGATCACCCCTCCACTTT. This codes for CAWSPLQGRGSPLHF. The full variable domain, completed using reference TRBV30 and TRBJ1-6, is SQTIHQWPATLVQPVGSPLSLECTVEGTSNPNLYWYRQAAGRGLQLLFYSVGIGQISSEVPQNLSASRPQDRQFILSSKKLLLSDSGFYLCAWSPLQGRGSPLHFGNGTRLTVT.

The chain joins TRBV27 to TRBJ2-7, with D maybe TRBD2 (5 bases). Germline assignment: CDR1 MNHEY and CDR2 SMNVEV (reference sequence). The CDR3 spans 14 residues. Trimming took off 5 bases at V and 6 bases at J, with 17 bases between the two ends. CDR3 in amino acids: CASSTWAGRGEQYF. The CDR3 region has the DNA TGTGCCAGCAGTACGTGGGCGGGCCGAGGCGAGCAGTACTTC.

CDR3 sequence (DNA): TGTGCCAGCAGCTTCTTCCGTGTGGGTGAAAAACTGTTTTTT. This sequence encodes CASSFFRVGEKLFF. The chain couples TRBV5-6 to TRBJ1-4, with D unclear. The CDR3 runs 14 residues. Per the germline V gene, CDR1 is SGHDT and CDR2 is YYEEEE. V lost 2 bases and J lost 7, with 12 bases in between.

The rearrangement links TRBV9 to TRBJ1-1; D not certain. V lost 4 bases to trimming and J lost 7 bases, with 14 bases between them. CDR1 is SGDLS and CDR2 is YYNGEE in the germline V gene. There are 13 residues in the CDR3. The CDR3 nucleotides are TGTGCCAGCAGCCCACGAGAAAGTAGTGAAGCTTTCTTT. This gives the protein CASSPRESSEAFF.

The gene calls are TRBV30 and TRBJ2-1; TRBD2 agrees at 13 bases. There are 17 residues in the CDR3. The V and J ends lost 0 bases and 7 bases, in that order; junction bases with no gene match: 9. Germline lookup yields CDR1 GTSNPN and CDR2 SVGIG (reference sequence). The CDR3 nucleotides are TGTGCCTGGAGTGTACAGAGGACTAGCGGGAGAATGAATGAGCAGTTCTTC. Amino acid sequence: CAWSVQRTSGRMNEQFF.

The chain combines TRBV29-1 with TRBJ2-7, with D possibly matching TRBD1 (6 bases). This CDR3 has 12 amino acids. The germline V and J ends were trimmed by 6 bases and 1 base, with 10 bases remaining between them. Per germline, CDR1 SQVTM and CDR2 ANQGSEA. CDR3 nucleotide sequence: TGCAGCGTGACACAGGGATCCTACGAGCAGTACTTC. It is translated as CSVTQGSYEQYF.

The rearrangement joins TRBV25-1 to TRBJ2-2; D perhaps matches TRBD1 (5 bases). The V end was cut by 1 base, the J end by 0 bases, with 12 bases between. This CDR3 has 17 residues. Germline values: CDR1 MGHDK, CDR2 SYGVNS. The CDR3 loop reads CASSELGVVPNTGELFF. DNA of the CDR3: TGTGCCAGCAGTGAATTAGGGGTCGTCCCGAACACCGGGGAGCTGTTTTTT.

The rearrangement uses TRBV27 and TRBJ1-1, with D unresolved. This CDR3 has 16 amino acids. Germline loops: CDR1 MNHEY, CDR2 SMNVEV (reference sequence). Trimming stripped 10 bases from V and 4 bases from J, with 25 bases between. CDR3 sequence: CATQPLSRKYGTEAFF. The CDR3, as DNA: TGTGCCACCCAACCCCTGTCCAGGAAGTATGGCACTGAAGCTTTCTTT.

V and J are TRBV11-2 and TRBJ1-6, with D perhaps TRBD1 (5 bases). V lost 7 bases and J 0 bases, leaving 22 bases between the germline ends. CDR1 is SGHAT and CDR2 is FQNNGV in the germline V gene. The CDR3 is made up of 19 amino acids. CDR3 sequence reads: CASKTGRELTGSYNSPLHF. The CDR3 coding sequence is TGTGCCAGCAAAACTGGCAGGGAGTTGACTGGCTCCTATAATTCACCCCTCCACTTT.

Notes on this clone: This sample also contains other DNA sequences that code for the same CDR3. The CDR3 protein is CASSYSGPDTEAFF. The CDR3 DNA is TGTGCCAGCAGTTACTCGGGACCGGACACTGAAGCTTTCTTT. The chain couples TRBV6-6 to TRBJ1-1, with D tentatively TRBD1 (5 bases). The CDR3 runs 14 residues. CDR1 and CDR2 (germline): MNHNY, SVGAGI (reference sequence). The ends were cut back, 0 bases at V and 3 bases at J, with 8 bases in the middle.

The chain recombines TRBV28 with TRBJ1-6; D gene uncertain. This CDR3 comprises 15 residues. The germline gives CDR1 MDHEN, CDR2 SYDVKM. Trimming stripped 2 bases from V and 7 bases from J, with 12 bases between. CDR3 in amino acids: CASSLNYGLNSPLHF. The CDR3 coding sequence is TGTGCCAGCAGTTTAAACTACGGGTTGAATTCACCCCTCCACTTT.

This clone was found once. This CDR3 reads CASSQGSGSSYEQYF. CDR3 in DNA: TGCGCCAGCAGCCAAGGTAGCGGGAGCTCCTACGAGCAGTACTTC. The chain couples TRBV4-1 to TRBJ2-7; 9 nucleotides agree with TRBD2. There are 15 residues in the CDR3. V lost 1 base to trimming and J lost 0 bases; unmatched junction nucleotides: 1. CDR1 and CDR2 from the germline V gene are MGHRA and YSYEKL.

The chain joins TRBV25-1 to TRBJ1-1; 7 nucleotides align to TRBD1. The CDR3 spans 12 residues. The trim removed 7 bases at V and 8 bases at J, leaving 7 bases unmatched. Germline V gene data show CDR1 as MGHDK and CDR2 as SYGVNS. Here the CDR3 DNA reads TGTGCCAGCACGGACAGGTTAGGGGAAGCTTTCTTT. This encodes CASTDRLGEAFF.

This sequence joins TRBV6-5 and TRBJ1-6; no clear D. CDR1 MNHEY and CDR2 SVGAGI come from the germline V gene. V gave up 0 bases and J gave up 8 bases, with 14 bases separating them. The CDR3 covers 16 residues. The CDR3 protein is CASSYSSSVGDSPLHF. DNA for the CDR3: TGTGCCAGCAGTTACTCCTCTTCTGTCGGTGATTCACCCCTCCACTTT.

DNA for the CDR3: TGCGCCAGCAGCCAAGGTCTAGTCGCCTACGAGCAGTACTTC. Translation gives CASSQGLVAYEQYF. The rearrangement joins TRBV4-3 to TRBJ2-7; D gene ambiguous. The V gene's germline CDR1 is LGHNA and CDR2 YSLEER. V was shortened by 1 base and J by 2 bases, with 9 bases between the two germline ends. This CDR3 has 14 amino acids.

The chain joins TRBV6-5 to TRBJ2-5; D is uncertain. The germline V and J ends were trimmed by 4 bases and 5 bases, with 8 bases remaining between them. From germline, CDR1 is MNHEY and CDR2 SVGAGI. The CDR3 spans 12 residues. The CDR3 reads CASSSTPETQYF. The CDR3 DNA reads as TGTGCCAGCAGTTCTACGCCTGAGACCCAGTACTTC.

The chain combines TRBV27 with TRBJ2-2, with D hard to call. Germline CDR1 and CDR2: MNHEY and SMNVEV (reference sequence). V lost 3 bases, J lost 3 bases, and 5 bases lay in between. The CDR3 contains 13 residues. The CDR3 coding sequence is TGTGCCAGCAGTTTCGTGGACACCGGGGAGCTGTTTTTT. This sequence encodes CASSFVDTGELFF.

With regard to this clone: The sample has other DNA sequences that encode this CDR3 too. This chain uses TRBV6-1 with TRBJ1-5; D gene ambiguous. Germline CDR1 and CDR2: MNHNS and SASEGT. The CDR3 sequence is 13 residues long. V was clipped by 4 bases and J by 4 bases, with 8 bases between them. This chain's CDR3 is CASSVGPNQPQHF. The CDR3 DNA follows: TGTGCCAGCAGTGTGGGCCCGAATCAGCCCCAGCATTTT.

V and J are TRBV5-3 and TRBJ1-1; unclear D gene. TRBV5-3 is recorded as an ORF, its role being uncertain. V dropped 0 bases and J dropped 1 base, with 19 bases sitting between them. The CDR3 consists of 18 residues. DNA of the CDR3: TGTGCCAGAAGCTTGGTCGGTCGGACGAACAAAAAGAACACTGAAGCTTTCTTT. Its protein product is CARSLVGRTNKKNTEAFF.

The V gene is TRBV11-3, the J gene TRBJ2-1; possible D gene TRBD1, 5 bases. Germline V CDR1 and CDR2: SGHNT, YENEEA. The CDR3 extends over 15 amino acids. V was pared by 6 bases and J by 0 bases, with 12 bases between. This chain's CDR3 is CASSIRQNSYNEQFF. The CDR3 nucleotides are TGTGCCAGCAGTATTAGACAGAACTCCTACAATGAGCAGTTCTTC.

This clone has only a few counts. This specimen includes other DNA sequences encoding the same CDR3. The J gene is TRBJ2-5, the V gene TRBV7-2, with a possible D match to TRBD2 (6 bases). CDR3 size: 14 residues. Trimming pared 1 base from V and 5 bases from J, leaving 11 bases between. CDR1 is SGHTA and CDR2 is FQGNSA in the germline V gene. The CDR3 loop is CASSLGGGRETQYF. Here the CDR3 DNA reads TGTGCCAGCAGCTTAGGTGGGGGGAGGGAGACCCAGTACTTC.

Remarks on this clone: This same CDR3 is encoded by further DNA sequences in the sample. V gene TRBV6-1 combines with J gene TRBJ1-1, with no clear D. The CDR3 runs 11 residues. In germline, CDR1 is MNHNS, CDR2 SASEGT. The V end lost 4 bases, the J end lost 6 bases, and 6 bases lay between the germline ends. CDR3 sequence: CASSGRSEAFF. CDR3 DNA sequence: TGTGCCAGCAGTGGGAGGTCTGAAGCTTTCTTT.

The chain links TRBV28 to TRBJ1-4; 8 positions match TRBD1. CDR3 length equals 16 residues. Germline V gene sequence: CDR1 MDHEN, CDR2 SYDVKM. The trim removed 5 bases at V and 5 bases at J, leaving 10 bases unmatched. The CDR3, as DNA: TGTGCCAGCAGTCGGACCCTAGGGACAGGAAATGAAAAACTGTTTTTT. The encoded protein is CASSRTLGTGNEKLFF.

This chain joins TRBV6-5 and TRBJ2-7; 13 positions agree with TRBD2. V shed 4 bases and J 5 bases; nucleotides not matched to a gene: 2. The CDR3 is 14 amino acids. Germline V gene data show CDR1 as MNHEY and CDR2 as SVGAGI. The DNA of the CDR3 is TGTGCCAGCAGTTCCGGACTAGCGGGGGACGAGCAGTACTTC. Protein: CASSSGLAGDEQYF.

The chain has TRBV19 and TRBJ2-7, with 7 bases that match TRBD2. The V segment lost 5 bases and the J segment 3 bases; nucleotides outside the gene matches: 4. The germline CDR1 and CDR2 sequences are LNHDA and SQIVND (reference sequence). This CDR3 contains 13 residues. In DNA form, the CDR3 reads TGTGCCAGTAGTGGGGGGGACTTCTACGAGCAGTACTTC. Protein: CASSGGDFYEQYF.

A few counts support this clone. The gene calls are TRBV6-6 and TRBJ1-6; D is unresolved. CDR1 is MNHNY and CDR2 is SVGAGI in the germline V gene (reference sequence). V was shortened by 4 bases and J by 7 bases, with 11 bases between the two germline ends. The CDR3 extends over 14 amino acids. Here the CDR3 reads CASSFLDKNSPLHF. The CDR3 nucleotides read TGTGCCAGCAGTTTTCTCGACAAGAATTCACCCCTCCACTTT.

In regard to this clone: Other nucleotide sequences from this sample produce the same CDR3. This rearrangement joins TRBV5-4 to TRBJ2-7; D ambiguous. The CDR3 extends over 13 amino acids. Deletions cut 0 bases from V and 2 bases from J, with 6 bases between. Germline CDR1 and CDR2: SGHNT and YYREEE (reference sequence). The CDR3 coding sequence is TGTGCCAGCAGCTTGGGGGCCCCCTACGAGCAGTACTTC. Residues: CASSLGAPYEQYF.

This clone occurred once. The V call is TRBV27, the J call TRBJ2-3, with D possibly being TRBD2 (6 bases). The germline V gene has CDR1 MNHEY and CDR2 SMNVEV (reference sequence). The CDR3 is 18 amino acids. V was clipped by 3 bases and J by 0 bases, with 19 bases between them. The CDR3 spells CASSFMPSARPSTDTQYF. For the CDR3, the DNA is TGTGCCAGCAGTTTTATGCCTAGCGCGAGACCTAGCACAGATACGCAGTATTTT.

This chain joins TRBV6-1 and TRBJ2-3, with D perhaps matching TRBD2 (5 bases). The CDR3 sequence is 15 residues long. The germline V and J ends were trimmed by 4 bases and 0 bases, with 11 bases remaining between them. Germline loops: CDR1 MNHNS, CDR2 SASEGT. Here the CDR3 reads CASSGSGISTDTQYF. CDR3 DNA: TGTGCCAGCAGTGGCTCGGGGATTAGCACAGATACGCAGTATTTT.

About this clone: Other DNA sequences in the sample encode the same CDR3. This chain uses TRBV5-4 with TRBJ2-3; D is uncertain. Germline V gene lookup returns CDR1 SGHNT and CDR2 YYREEE (reference sequence). Trimming left V 4 bases short and J 4 bases short, with 10 bases between. This CDR3 region has 13 residues. The CDR3 DNA follows: TGTGCCAGCAGCCTAGGTGGCTCAGATACGCAGTATTTT. It is translated as CASSLGGSDTQYF.

The gene calls are TRBV30 and TRBJ1-5; D is uncertain. V shed 0 bases and J shed 2 bases, with 11 bases lying between them. CDR1 GTSNPN and CDR2 SVGIG come from the germline V gene (reference sequence). The length of the CDR3 is 15 residues. The CDR3 spells CAWSVGIPGNQPQHF. The CDR3 DNA sequence: TGTGCCTGGAGTGTTGGGATCCCCGGCAATCAGCCCCAGCATTTT.

The V gene is TRBV18, the J gene TRBJ2-7, with D unclear. Germline loops: CDR1 KGHSH, CDR2 LQKENI. Trimming stripped 0 bases from V and 1 base from J, with 7 bases between. CDR3 length: 14 amino acids. CDR3 in DNA: TGTGCCAGCTCACCACCGATGCAATCCTACGAGCAGTACTTC. This sequence encodes CASSPPMQSYEQYF.